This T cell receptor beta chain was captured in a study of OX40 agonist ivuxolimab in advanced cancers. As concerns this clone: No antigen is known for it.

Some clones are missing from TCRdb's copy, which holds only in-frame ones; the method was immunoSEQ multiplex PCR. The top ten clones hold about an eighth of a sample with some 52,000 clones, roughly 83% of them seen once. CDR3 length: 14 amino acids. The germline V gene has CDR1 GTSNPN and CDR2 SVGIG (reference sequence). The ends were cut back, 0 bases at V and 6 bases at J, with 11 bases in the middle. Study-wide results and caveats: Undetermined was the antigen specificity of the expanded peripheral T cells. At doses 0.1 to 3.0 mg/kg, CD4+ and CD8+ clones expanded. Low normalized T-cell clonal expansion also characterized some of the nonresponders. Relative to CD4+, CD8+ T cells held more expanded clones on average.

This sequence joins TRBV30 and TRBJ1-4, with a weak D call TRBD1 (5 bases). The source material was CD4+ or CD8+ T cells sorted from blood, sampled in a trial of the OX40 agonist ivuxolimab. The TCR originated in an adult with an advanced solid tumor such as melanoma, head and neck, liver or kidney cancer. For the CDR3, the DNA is TGTGCCTGGAGTGTTCGAGCAGGGTATGAAAAACTGTTTTTT. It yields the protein CAWSVRAGYEKLFF.